The rows below give T cell receptor beta chains drawn from one sample of a study of blood T cell repertoires in COVID-19. The protocol was immunoSEQ multiplex PCR, while the TCRdb copy is restricted to in-frame clones and leaves out a portion. The sample gives fewer than 150,000 clones, roughly 84% of which show up once; about 7.3% is in the top ten. Sequencing input: peripheral blood. All receptors come from a woman aged 40 to 50 with acute or convalescent COVID-19. Each CDR3 is given with its conserved first and last residue. A D gene is named only where the DNA matches it firmly. Some rows mark clone size as missing; the rest say once, few, many or name a class of expanded clone.

TRBV7-2,TRBJ1-5,-,-,TGTGCCAGCAGCTTCCAGGGGAATAGCAATCAGCCCCAGCATTTT,CASSFQGNSNQPQHF
TRBV3-1/TRBV3-2,TRBJ1-4,-,-,TGTGCCAGCAGCCCAAGCGGCAGTCTCGGAAAACTGTTTTTT,CASSPSGSLGKLFF
TRBV5-1,TRBJ2-3,TRBD2,-,TGCGCCACCCGGACTAGCGGGGGCCCCGGCCTGCAGTATTTT,CATRTSGGPGLQYF
TRBV6-5,TRBJ1-3,TRBD1,-,TGTGCCAGCAGTTACTCGACAACAGGGGTCGGAAACACCATATATTTT,CASSYSTTGVGNTIYF
TRBV5-8,TRBJ1-2,-,-,TGTGCCAGCAGCCCCGCAGGCAGATATGGCTACACCTTC,CASSPAGRYGYTF
TRBV5-1,TRBJ1-2,TRBD1,-,TGCGCCAGCAGCTCGACAGGGGGCACGGGGTATGGCTACACCTTC,CASSSTGGTGYGYTF
TRBV6-5,TRBJ1-1,TRBD1,-,TGTGCCAGCAGCTATCGGGACAGGGAGAGAACTGAAGCTTTCTTT,CASSYRDRERTEAFF
TRBV20-1,TRBJ2-7,-,few,TGCAGTGCTATTGAAACAACCTTAAGAGAGCAGTACTTC,CSAIETTLREQYF
TRBV29-1,TRBJ2-5,-,-,TGCAGCGTGCACGTAGTAGAGACCCAGTACTTC,CSVHVVETQYF
TRBV12-3/TRBV12-4,TRBJ1-1,-,-,TGTGCCAGCAGCGACGACAGAGTTGAAGCTTTCTTT,CASSDDRVEAFF
TRBV16,TRBJ1-5,-,-,TGTGCCAGCAGCCATAACCAGGGTAGCAATCAGCCCCAGCATTTT,CASSHNQGSNQPQHF
TRBV12-3/TRBV12-4,TRBJ1-1,-,once,TGTGCCAGCAGGGACAGCTCTTTCACTGAAGCTTTCTTT,CASRDSSFTEAFF
TRBV10-2,TRBJ2-3,TRBD2,few,TGCGCCAGCAGTGGAACTAGCGGGGATACAGATACGCAGTATTTT,CASSGTSGDTDTQYF
TRBV7-2,TRBJ1-1,-,-,TGTGCCAGCAGCTTTAACCAGGGATCCACTGAAGCTTTCTTT,CASSFNQGSTEAFF
TRBV19,TRBJ2-5,TRBD2,-,TGTGCCAGCCAGGTGGGCGGGGGGGCCTCAGAGACCCAGTACTTC,CASQVGGGASETQYF
TRBV21-1,TRBJ1-2,-,-,TGTGCCAGCAGCAAACAGGGGGCTGAAGGCTACACCTTC,CASSKQGAEGYTF
TRBV6-5,TRBJ1-6,-,-,TGTGCCAGCAGCCCGGGAGGGTATAATTCACCCCTCCACTTT,CASSPGGYNSPLHF
TRBV11-2,TRBJ1-2,TRBD1,-,TGTGCCAGCAGCCCGACGAAACGGCCGGGACAGGGGGCTTCCGGCGGCTACACCTTC,CASSPTKRPGQGASGGYTF
TRBV30,TRBJ2-1,-,-,TGTGCCTGGAGTGTGGGAGGGGGGGCATATGAGCAGTTCTTC,CAWSVGGGAYEQFF
TRBV24-1,TRBJ1-1,TRBD1,-,TGTGCCACCAGTGACTCAAAATCCAGGGGGGCTATTGGGACTGAAGCTTTCTTT,CATSDSKSRGAIGTEAFF
TRBV5-5,TRBJ1-4,-,once,TGTGCCAGCAGCCCCACCTTAGGGGCCGGTGGTGAAAAACTGTTTTTT,CASSPTLGAGGEKLFF
TRBV19,TRBJ2-5,-,once,TGTGCCAGTAGTGAGGTCGGTGAAGAGACCCAGTACTTC,CASSEVGEETQYF
TRBV2,TRBJ2-7,-,once,TGTGCCAGCATCACTAGGGGCAGGGGTTACGAGCAGTACTTC,CASITRGRGYEQYF
TRBV6-5,TRBJ1-4,-,-,TGTGCCAGCAGTTACCGCGGGGCCACAACTAATGAAAAACTGTTTTTT,CASSYRGATTNEKLFF
TRBV6-5,TRBJ1-2,-,-,TGTGCCAGCAGTAGCCATCAAGAGAAGAACTATGGCTACACCTTC,CASSSHQEKNYGYTF
TRBV10-3,TRBJ2-7,-,-,TGTGCCATCAGTGAGACGGGGAGGCTAGCAGGTTCCTACGAGCAGTACTTC,CAISETGRLAGSYEQYF
TRBV5-1,TRBJ1-3,-,once,TGCGCCAGCCAGAAACAGGGATCCGGAAACACCATATATTTT,CASQKQGSGNTIYF
TRBV30,TRBJ1-2,TRBD1,-,TGTGCCTGGAGTGTCGGAGGGGGCAGCTATGGCTACACCTTC,CAWSVGGGSYGYTF
TRBV7-2,TRBJ2-7,-,-,TGTGCCAGCAGCTTCACTCCACACGAGCAGTACTTC,CASSFTPHEQYF
TRBV3-1/TRBV3-2,TRBJ1-1,TRBD1,-,TGTGCCAGCAGCTTAGCAGGGGGCGCCACTGAAGCTTTCTTT,CASSLAGGATEAFF
TRBV5-1,TRBJ2-3,TRBD2,once,TGCGCCAGCAGAATAGCGGGGTTGGCAGATACGCAGTATTTT,CASRIAGLADTQYF
TRBV5-1,TRBJ1-2,-,-,TGCGCCAGCAGCTCGGTCCCGGGAGTAGACTATGGCTACACCTTC,CASSSVPGVDYGYTF
TRBV12-3/TRBV12-4,TRBJ2-5,TRBD2,-,TGTGCCAGCAGGGTAGCGGGGGGAGAGACCCAGTACTTC,CASRVAGGETQYF
TRBV19,TRBJ1-5,TRBD1,-,TGTGCCAGTAGTCCTGGACAGGTTCCTAGCAATCAGCCCCAGCATTTT,CASSPGQVPSNQPQHF
TRBV7-2,TRBJ2-1,-,-,TGTGCCAGCAGCTTCGGGGACTCCTACAATGAGCAGTTCTTC,CASSFGDSYNEQFF
TRBV18,TRBJ1-1,-,-,TGTGCCAGCTCACCACCCGACACGAACACTGAAGCTTTCTTT,CASSPPDTNTEAFF
TRBV6-4,TRBJ2-3,TRBD2,many,TGTGCCAGCAGTGAACTAGCGGGGGGCAACACAGATACGCAGTATTTT,CASSELAGGNTDTQYF
TRBV29-1,TRBJ2-1,-,-,TGCAGCTATTTGGGCCTCGGGGATGAGCAGTTCTTC,CSYLGLGDEQFF
TRBV19,TRBJ1-5,-,-,TGTGCCACTTCGGGACGGGGGATGAGGGGCAATCAGCCCCAGCATTTT,CATSGRGMRGNQPQHF
TRBV7-3,TRBJ2-7,-,-,TGTGCCAGCAGCTCCCAAGGGGGTGGAGAGCAGTACTTC,CASSSQGGGEQYF
TRBV10-2,TRBJ1-6,-,-,TGCGCCAGCAGGCGGACGGGGGATAACAATTCACCCCTCCACTTT,CASRRTGDNNSPLHF
TRBV7-2,TRBJ2-1,TRBD2,once,TGTGCCAGCAGCACCCAATCTACTAGCGGGGGGGGGAATGAGCAGTTCTTC,CASSTQSTSGGGNEQFF
TRBV5-1,TRBJ1-5,TRBD1,-,TGCGCCAGCAGCTTGGGGACAGGGCGTCAGCCCCAGCATTTT,CASSLGTGRQPQHF